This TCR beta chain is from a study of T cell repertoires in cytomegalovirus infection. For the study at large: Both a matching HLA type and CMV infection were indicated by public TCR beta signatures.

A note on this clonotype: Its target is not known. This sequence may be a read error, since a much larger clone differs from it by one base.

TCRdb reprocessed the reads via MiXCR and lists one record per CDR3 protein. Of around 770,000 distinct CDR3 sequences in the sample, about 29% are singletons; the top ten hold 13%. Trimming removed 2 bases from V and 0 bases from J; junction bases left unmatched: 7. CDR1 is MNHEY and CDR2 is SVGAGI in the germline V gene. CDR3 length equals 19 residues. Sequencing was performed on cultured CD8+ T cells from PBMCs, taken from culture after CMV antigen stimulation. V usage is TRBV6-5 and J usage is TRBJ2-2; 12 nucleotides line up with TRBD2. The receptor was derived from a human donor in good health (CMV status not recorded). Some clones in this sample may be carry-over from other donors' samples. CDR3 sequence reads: CASSYTLAGGHANTGELFF. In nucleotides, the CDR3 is TGTGCCAGCAGTTACACTCTAGCGGGGGGGCACGCGAACACCGGGGAGCTGTTTTTT.